This T cell receptor (beta chain) was observed in a study of cytomegalovirus exposure and HLA in healthy donors. Study-level information: The roughly 110 validation repertoires were produced on the same platform as the roughly 670 repertoires of the first cohort. This was reported in a later analysis.

A roughly 120-subject validation cohort, separate from the roughly 670-subject first cohort, supplied the donors. The study's findings and limits: There were 150 to 200 TCR beta chains listed as cytomegalovirus-associated. Rarity held for most TCR sequences, but there were some public TCRs that occurred in many donors.

The ends were cut back, 6 bases at V and 4 bases at J, with 12 bases in the middle. CDR3 length: 13 amino acids. Per germline, CDR1 MNHEY and CDR2 SMNVEV (reference sequence). Notes on this clone: Its antigen remains unidentified.

TCRdb's table, derived via immunoSEQ multiplex PCR, lists solely in-frame clones and lacks some. The sample contains hundreds of thousands of clones, roughly 84% of which appear only once. Sequenced sample: PBMCs. The TCR originated in a woman aged 25-40 years in good health and CMV-seropositive. The genes are TRBV27 and TRBJ1-1; D may be TRBD1 (5 bases). DNA for the CDR3: TGTGCCAGCAGCCGGAGGGACGGCACTGAAGCTTTCTTT. The encoded protein is CASSRRDGTEAFF.